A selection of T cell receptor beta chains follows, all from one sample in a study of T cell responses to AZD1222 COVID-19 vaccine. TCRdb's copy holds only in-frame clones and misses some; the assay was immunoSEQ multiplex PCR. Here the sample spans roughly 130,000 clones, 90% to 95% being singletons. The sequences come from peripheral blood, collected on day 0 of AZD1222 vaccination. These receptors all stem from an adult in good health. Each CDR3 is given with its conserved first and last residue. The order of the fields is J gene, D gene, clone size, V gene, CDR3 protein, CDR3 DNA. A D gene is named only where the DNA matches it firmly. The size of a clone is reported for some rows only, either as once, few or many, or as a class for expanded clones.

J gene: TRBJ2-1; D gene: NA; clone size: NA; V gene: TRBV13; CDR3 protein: CASSLGQTNEQFF; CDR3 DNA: TGTGCCAGCAGCTTAGGTCAGACCAATGAGCAGTTCTTC
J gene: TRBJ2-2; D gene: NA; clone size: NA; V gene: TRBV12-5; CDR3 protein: CASGLVQVPRRGTTGELFF; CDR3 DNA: TGTGCTAGTGGTTTGGTACAGGTCCCACGGAGAGGGACCACCGGGGAGCTGTTTTTT
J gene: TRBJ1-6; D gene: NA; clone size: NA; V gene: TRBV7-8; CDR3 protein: CASSLSDGAALHF; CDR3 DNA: TGTGCCAGCAGCTTATCTGACGGAGCAGCCCTCCACTTT
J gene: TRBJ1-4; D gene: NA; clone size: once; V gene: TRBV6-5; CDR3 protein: CASKSQGRKLFF; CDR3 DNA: TGTGCCAGCAAGTCACAGGGACGGAAACTGTTTTTT
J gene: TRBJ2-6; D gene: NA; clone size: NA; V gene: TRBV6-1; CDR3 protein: CASSEGGSGANVLTF; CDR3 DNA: TGTGCCAGCAGTGAAGGGGGCTCTGGGGCCAACGTCCTGACTTTC
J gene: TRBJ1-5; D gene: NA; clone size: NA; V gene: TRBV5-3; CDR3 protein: CARSEWKQLRGNQPQHF; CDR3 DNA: TGTGCCAGAAGTGAGTGGAAACAGCTGAGGGGCAATCAGCCCCAGCATTTT
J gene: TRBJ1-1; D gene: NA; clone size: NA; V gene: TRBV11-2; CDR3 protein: CASSKSGNTEAFF; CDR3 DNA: TGTGCCAGCAGCAAGTCGGGGAACACTGAAGCTTTCTTT
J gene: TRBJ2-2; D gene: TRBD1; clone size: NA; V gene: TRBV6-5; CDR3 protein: CASSRDRTNTGELFF; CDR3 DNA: TGTGCCAGCAGCAGGGACAGAACGAACACCGGGGAGCTGTTTTTT
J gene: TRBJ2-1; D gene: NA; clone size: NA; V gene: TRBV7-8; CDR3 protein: CASSQERNEQFF; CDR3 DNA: TGTGCCAGCAGCCAGGAGCGGAATGAGCAGTTCTTC
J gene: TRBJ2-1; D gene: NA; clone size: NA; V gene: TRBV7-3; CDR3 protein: CASSPFGGVGSYNEQFF; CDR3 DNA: TGTGCCAGCAGCCCCTTTGGGGGAGTGGGATCCTACAATGAGCAGTTCTTC
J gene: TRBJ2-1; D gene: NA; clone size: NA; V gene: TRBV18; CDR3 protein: CASSPQGGGLVDEQFF; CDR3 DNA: TGTGCCAGCTCACCCCAAGGGGGGGGCTTGGTCGATGAGCAGTTCTTC
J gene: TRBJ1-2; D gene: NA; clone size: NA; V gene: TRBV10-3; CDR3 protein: CAIKRAGKGDYGYTF; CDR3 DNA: TGTGCCATTAAGAGGGCCGGAAAGGGGGACTATGGCTACACCTTC
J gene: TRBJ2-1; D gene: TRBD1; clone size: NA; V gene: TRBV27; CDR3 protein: CASSPPGTGGHEQFF; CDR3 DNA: TGTGCCAGCAGTCCACCCGGGACAGGGGGCCATGAGCAGTTCTTC
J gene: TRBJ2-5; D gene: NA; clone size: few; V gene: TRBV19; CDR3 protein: CASSIVGVWAQYF; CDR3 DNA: TGTGCCAGTAGTATAGTCGGGGTCTGGGCCCAGTACTTC
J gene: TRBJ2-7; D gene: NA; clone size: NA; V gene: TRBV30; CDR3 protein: CAWSVKMAPESQYF; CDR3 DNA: TGTGCCTGGAGTGTGAAAATGGCCCCAGAATCGCAGTACTTC
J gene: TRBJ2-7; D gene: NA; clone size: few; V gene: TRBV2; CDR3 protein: CASSRDQSYEQYF; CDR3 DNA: TGTGCCAGCAGTCGGGACCAATCCTACGAGCAGTACTTC
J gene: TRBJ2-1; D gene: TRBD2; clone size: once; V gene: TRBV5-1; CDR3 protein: CASSTGLAGRNEQFF; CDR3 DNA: TGCGCCAGCAGCACCGGACTAGCGGGAAGGAATGAGCAGTTCTTC
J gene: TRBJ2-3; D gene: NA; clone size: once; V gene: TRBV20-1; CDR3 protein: CSASIGTQYF; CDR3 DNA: TGCAGTGCTAGTATTGGGACGCAGTATTTT
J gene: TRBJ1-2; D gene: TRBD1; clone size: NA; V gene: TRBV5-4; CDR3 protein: CASSLAHLTGNGYTF; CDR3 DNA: TGTGCCAGCAGCTTGGCCCACCTGACAGGGAATGGCTACACCTTC
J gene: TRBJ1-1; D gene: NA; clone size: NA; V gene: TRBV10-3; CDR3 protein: CAISETGGTEAFF; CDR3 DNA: TGTGCCATCAGTGAGACGGGGGGCACTGAAGCTTTCTTT
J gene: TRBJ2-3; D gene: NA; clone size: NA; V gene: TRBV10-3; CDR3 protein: CAIGPRSTDTQYF; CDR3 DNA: TGTGCCATCGGTCCCCGAAGCACAGATACGCAGTATTTT
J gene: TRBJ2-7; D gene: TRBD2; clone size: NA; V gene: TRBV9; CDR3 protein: CASSVDSGAGLPTEQYF; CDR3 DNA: TGTGCCAGCAGCGTAGATTCCGGAGCGGGGCTACCTACCGAGCAGTACTTC